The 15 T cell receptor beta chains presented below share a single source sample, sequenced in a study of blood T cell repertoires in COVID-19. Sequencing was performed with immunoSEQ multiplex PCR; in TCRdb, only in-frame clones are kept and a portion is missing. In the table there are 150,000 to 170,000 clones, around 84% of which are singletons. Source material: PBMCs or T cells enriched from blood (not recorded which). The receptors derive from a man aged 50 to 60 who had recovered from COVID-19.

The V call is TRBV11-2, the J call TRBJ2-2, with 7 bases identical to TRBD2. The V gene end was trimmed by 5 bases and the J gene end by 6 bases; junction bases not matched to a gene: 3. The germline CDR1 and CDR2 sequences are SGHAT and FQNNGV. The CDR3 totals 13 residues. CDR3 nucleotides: TGTGCCAGCAGCCTTGGACTAGCCGGGGAGCTGTTTTTT. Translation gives CASSLGLAGELFF.

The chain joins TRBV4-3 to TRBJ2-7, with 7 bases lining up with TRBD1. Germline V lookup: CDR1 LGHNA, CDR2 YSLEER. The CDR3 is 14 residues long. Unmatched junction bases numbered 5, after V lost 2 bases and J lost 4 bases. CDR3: CASSQWDRAYEQYF. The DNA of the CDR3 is TGCGCCAGCAGCCAATGGGACAGAGCTTACGAGCAGTACTTC.

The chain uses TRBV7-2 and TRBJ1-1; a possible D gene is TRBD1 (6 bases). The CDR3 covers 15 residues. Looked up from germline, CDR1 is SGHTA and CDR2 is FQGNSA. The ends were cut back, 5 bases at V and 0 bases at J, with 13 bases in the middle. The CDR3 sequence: CASSTTGQMNTEAFF. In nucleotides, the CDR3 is TGTGCCAGCAGCACTACTGGACAGATGAACACTGAAGCTTTCTTT.

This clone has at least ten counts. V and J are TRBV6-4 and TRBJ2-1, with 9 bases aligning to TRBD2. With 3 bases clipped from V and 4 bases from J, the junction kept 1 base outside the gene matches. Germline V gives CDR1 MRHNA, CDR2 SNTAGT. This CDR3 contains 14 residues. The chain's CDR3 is CASSESGGYNEQFF. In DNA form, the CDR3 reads TGTGCCAGCAGTGAAAGCGGGGGGTACAATGAGCAGTTCTTC.

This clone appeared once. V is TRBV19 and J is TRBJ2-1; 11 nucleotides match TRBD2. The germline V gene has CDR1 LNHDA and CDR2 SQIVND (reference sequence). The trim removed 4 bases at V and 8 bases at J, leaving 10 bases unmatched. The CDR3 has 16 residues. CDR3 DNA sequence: TGTGCCAGTAGTACCCCTAGCGGGGGGTTTCTGGATGAGCAGTTCTTC. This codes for CASSTPSGGFLDEQFF.

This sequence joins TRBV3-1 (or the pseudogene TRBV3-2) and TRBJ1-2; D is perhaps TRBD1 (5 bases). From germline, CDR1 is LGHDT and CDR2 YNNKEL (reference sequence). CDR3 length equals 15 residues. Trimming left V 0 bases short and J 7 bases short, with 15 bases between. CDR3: CASSQDWQGTLGYTF. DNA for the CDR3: TGTGCCAGCAGCCAAGATTGGCAGGGCACCCTTGGCTACACCTTC.

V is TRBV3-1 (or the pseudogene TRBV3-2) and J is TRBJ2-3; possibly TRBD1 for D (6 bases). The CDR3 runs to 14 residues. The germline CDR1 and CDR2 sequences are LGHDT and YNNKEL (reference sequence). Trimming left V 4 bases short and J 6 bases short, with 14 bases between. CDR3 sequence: CASSPGQGADTQYF. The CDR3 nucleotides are TGTGCCAGCAGCCCGGGACAAGGAGCGGATACGCAGTATTTT.

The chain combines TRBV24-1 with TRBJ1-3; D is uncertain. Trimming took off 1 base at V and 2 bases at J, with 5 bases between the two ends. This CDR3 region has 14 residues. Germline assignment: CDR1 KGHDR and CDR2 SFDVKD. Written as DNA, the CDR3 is TGTGCCACCAGTGATTTCTCCGCTGGAAACACCATATATTTT. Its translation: CATSDFSAGNTIYF.

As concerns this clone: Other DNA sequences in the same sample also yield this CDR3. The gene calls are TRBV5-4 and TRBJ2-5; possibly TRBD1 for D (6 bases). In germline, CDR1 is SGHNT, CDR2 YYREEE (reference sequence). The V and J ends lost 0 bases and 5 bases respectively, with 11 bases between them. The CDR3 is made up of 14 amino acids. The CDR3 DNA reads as TGTGCCAGCAGCTTGGGGGGCCAGGGGGAGACCCAGTACTTC. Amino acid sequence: CASSLGGQGETQYF.

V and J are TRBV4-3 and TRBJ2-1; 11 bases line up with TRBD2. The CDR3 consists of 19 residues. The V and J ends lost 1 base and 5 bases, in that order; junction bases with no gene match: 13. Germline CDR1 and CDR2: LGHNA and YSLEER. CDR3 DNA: TGCGCCAGCAGCCAAGCCATAAGACTAGCGGGGAGTCACCACAATGAGCAGTTCTTC. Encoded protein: CASSQAIRLAGSHHNEQFF.

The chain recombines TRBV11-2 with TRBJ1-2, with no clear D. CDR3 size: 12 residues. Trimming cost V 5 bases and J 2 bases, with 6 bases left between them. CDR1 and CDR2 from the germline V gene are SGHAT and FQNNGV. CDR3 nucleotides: TGTGCCAGCAGCACCCGGAACTATGGCTACACCTTC. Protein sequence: CASSTRNYGYTF.

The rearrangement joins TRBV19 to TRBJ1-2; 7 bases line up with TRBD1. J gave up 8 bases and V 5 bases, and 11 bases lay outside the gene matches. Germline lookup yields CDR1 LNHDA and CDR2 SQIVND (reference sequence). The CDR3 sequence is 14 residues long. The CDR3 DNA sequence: TGTGCCAGTAGTCTCCGGGACAGTGAATCAGGCTACACCTTC. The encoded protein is CASSLRDSESGYTF.

The CDR3 loop is CATSIRGGGNEQFF. The CDR3 DNA is TGCGCCACTTCGATTAGGGGAGGAGGCAATGAGCAGTTCTTC. This chain connects TRBV5-1 to TRBJ2-1, with D maybe TRBD2 (6 bases). Deletions cut 9 bases from V and 6 bases from J, with 19 bases between. Germline V gene lookup returns CDR1 SGHRS and CDR2 YFSETQ. The CDR3 sequence is 14 residues long.

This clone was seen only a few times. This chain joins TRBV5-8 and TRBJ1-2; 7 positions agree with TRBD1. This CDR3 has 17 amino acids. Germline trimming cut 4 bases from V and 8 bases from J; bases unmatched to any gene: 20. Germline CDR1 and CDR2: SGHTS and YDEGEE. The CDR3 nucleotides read TGTGCCAGCAGCGACAACAGGGGTGCTTTGTTAAGGCACGGCTACACCTTC. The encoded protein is CASSDNRGALLRHGYTF.

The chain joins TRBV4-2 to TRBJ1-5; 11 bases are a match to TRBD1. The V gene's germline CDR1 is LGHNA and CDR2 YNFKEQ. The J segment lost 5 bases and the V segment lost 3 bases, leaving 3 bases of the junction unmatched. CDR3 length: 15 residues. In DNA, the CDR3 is TGTGCCAGCAGCCACTCGGGACAGGGGGATCAGCCCCAGCATTTT. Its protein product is CASSHSGQGDQPQHF.